A selection of T cell receptor beta chains follows, all from one sample in a study of OX40 agonist ivuxolimab in advanced cancers. Sequencing used immunoSEQ multiplex PCR; TCRdb keeps in-frame clones, though not all of them. The sample yields under 35,000 clones, over 75% seen once. The sample consisted of CD4+ or CD8+ T cells sorted from blood, taken in a trial of the OX40 agonist ivuxolimab. These receptors were taken from an adult with an advanced solid tumor such as melanoma, head and neck, liver or kidney cancer. The CDR3 runs from the conserved cysteine through the conserved F or W. A D gene is named only where the DNA matches it firmly. Clone size is stated in some rows and not others, as once, few, many or a class when expanded.

DNA	CDR3	D	V	J	size
TGTGCCAGCAGCGTAGATGGGACAGGGATGCCAGATACGCAGTATTTT	CASSVDGTGMPDTQYF	TRBD1	TRBV9	TRBJ2-3	-
TGTGCCAGCAGTTACTCCTCTACTCCCCCCGGGGAGCTGTTTTTT	CASSYSSTPPGELFF	-	TRBV6-5	TRBJ2-2	once
TGCGCCAGCAGTGGGACCGGAGGTTTCCTTGGCTACACCTTC	CASSGTGGFLGYTF	-	TRBV5-1	TRBJ1-2	-
TGTGCCAGCAGCTTAGATCGGTGGGGGGATGAGCAGTTCTTC	CASSLDRWGDEQFF	-	TRBV11-2	TRBJ2-1	-
TGTGCCAGCAGTTACGGGAGGGTAGGCTATGGCTACACCTTC	CASSYGRVGYGYTF	-	TRBV2	TRBJ1-2	-
TGTGCCAGCAGGGGGCCGGGACAGGAGGCGCCCCTCCACTTT	CASRGPGQEAPLHF	TRBD1	TRBV6-1	TRBJ1-6	-
TGCAGCGTTGACCTCGACGAGAACTATGGCTACACCTTC	CSVDLDENYGYTF	-	TRBV29-1	TRBJ1-2	-
TGCGCCAGCAGCTTCCGACAGGGCCTAGCCAAAAACATTCAGTACTTC	CASSFRQGLAKNIQYF	TRBD1	TRBV5-1	TRBJ2-4	-
TGCAGCGTTGAAGGGGGACAGGGGGCGAACGAGCAGTACTTC	CSVEGGQGANEQYF	TRBD1	TRBV29-1	TRBJ2-7	-
TGCGCCAGCAGCTTGGGACAGGGTGCTAACTATGGCTACACCTTC	CASSLGQGANYGYTF	TRBD1	TRBV5-1	TRBJ1-2	-
TGTGCCAGCAGCTTCACGGACAGGGGACGCGAAAAACTGTTTTTT	CASSFTDRGREKLFF	TRBD1	TRBV13	TRBJ1-4	-
TGCGCCAGCAGCCCTGGACAGTTACAAGAGACCCAGTACTTC	CASSPGQLQETQYF	-	TRBV5-1	TRBJ2-5	-
TGCGCCAGCAGTGATTTCACAGGAGTGGAGCAGTACTTC	CASSDFTGVEQYF	-	TRBV10-2	TRBJ2-7	-
TGTGCCAGCAGTCCGGGGATTTCGTACGTCGGGCAGTACTTC	CASSPGISYVGQYF	-	TRBV2	TRBJ2-7	-
TGTGCCAGCAGCGGGATGATAGGGGGCCCTGAAGCTTTCTTT	CASSGMIGGPEAFF	TRBD1	TRBV2	TRBJ1-1	-
TGCGCCAGCAGCATTTCCTACGAGCAGTACTTC	CASSISYEQYF	-	TRBV5-1	TRBJ2-7	-
TGCAGCGCCGGACAGGGGCTCTCCTACGAGCAGTACTTC	CSAGQGLSYEQYF	TRBD1	TRBV29-1	TRBJ2-7	-
TGCGCCAGCAGCTTTCTGGGCAGCCCCTCATCTTACGAGCAGTACTTC	CASSFLGSPSSYEQYF	-	TRBV4-1	TRBJ2-7	-
TGTGCCTGGAGTGTAGGAGGCTCCGGGAACGAGCAGTACTTC	CAWSVGGSGNEQYF	-	TRBV30	TRBJ2-7	-
TGTGCCAGCAGCTTAGAATCAGGCCCCCATGAGCAGTTCTTC	CASSLESGPHEQFF	-	TRBV11-2	TRBJ2-1	-
TGCGCCAGCACCTCGACAGGGGAGGGGGAGCTGTTTTTT	CASTSTGEGELFF	TRBD1	TRBV4-1	TRBJ2-2	-
TGCAGCGTTGAAGGGGTGAACACTGAAGCTTTCTTT	CSVEGVNTEAFF	-	TRBV29-1	TRBJ1-1	-
TGTGCCAGCAGCTTGGGGGCCGGGTTTGGTGACACTGAAGCTTTCTTT	CASSLGAGFGDTEAFF	-	TRBV5-6	TRBJ1-1	-
TGTGCCAGTGCGCAAATACAGGGGGCCAATCAGCCCCAGCATTTT	CASAQIQGANQPQHF	TRBD1	TRBV19	TRBJ1-5	-
TGTGCCAGCAGTGAAGGGACAGGGCGTTATGATGGCTACACCTTC	CASSEGTGRYDGYTF	TRBD1	TRBV13	TRBJ1-2	-
TGTGCCAGCAGTGCCTTGGTGGGATACGAGCAGTACTTC	CASSALVGYEQYF	-	TRBV6-5	TRBJ2-7	-
TGTGCCTGGAGCCAAGGCAGGGCATATAGCAATCAGCCCCAGCATTTT	CAWSQGRAYSNQPQHF	-	TRBV30	TRBJ1-5	-
TGTGCCAGCAACTACAGACAGGGACTCCCGAACGAGGAAGCTTTCTTT	CASNYRQGLPNEEAFF	TRBD1	TRBV5-4	TRBJ1-1	-
TGTGCCAGCAGCTTGGGGACAGGGGGCTCGAATGGCTACACCTTC	CASSLGTGGSNGYTF	TRBD1	TRBV6-1	TRBJ1-2	-
TGTGCCAGTAGGACTCGGGGGCAGCTGAACACTGAAGCTTTCTTT	CASRTRGQLNTEAFF	-	TRBV19	TRBJ1-1	-
TGCAGCGTTGATGCCAACACAGATACGCAGTATTTT	CSVDANTDTQYF	-	TRBV29-1	TRBJ2-3	few
TGTGCCAGCAGACCCGGGACTAGCACAGATACGCAGTATTTT	CASRPGTSTDTQYF	-	TRBV7-6	TRBJ2-3	-
TGTGCCTGGAGATGGCGCGACAGGGATAATTCACCCCTCCACTTT	CAWRWRDRDNSPLHF	TRBD1	TRBV30	TRBJ1-6	-
TGTGCCAGCAGCCACGACACGGGATACGAGCAGTACTTC	CASSHDTGYEQYF	-	TRBV6-1	TRBJ2-7	-
TGCGCCAGCAGTGGGCTGGGGGACGGAGCCAAAAACATTCAGTACTTC	CASSGLGDGAKNIQYF	-	TRBV10-2	TRBJ2-4	-
TGTGCCAGCACTTCTAGACTCCTGGAGGGAAACATTCAGTACTTC	CASTSRLLEGNIQYF	-	TRBV27	TRBJ2-4	-
TGTGCCAGTTATACAAAGAAAGTAGTGGGAGAGACCCAGTACTTC	CASYTKKVVGETQYF	-	TRBV6-6	TRBJ2-5	-
TGTGCCAGTAGTCTCGGTGGAGGGGTTAGCACCGGGGAGCTGTTTTTT	CASSLGGGVSTGELFF	-	TRBV19	TRBJ2-2	few
TGTGCCAGCAGCTCCTGGAAAGGCTCTGGAAACACCATATATTTT	CASSSWKGSGNTIYF	-	TRBV11-2	TRBJ1-3	-
TGTGCCAGCAGCTTGCGGACAGGGGCCAGGGGCACTGAAGCTTTCTTT	CASSLRTGARGTEAFF	TRBD1	TRBV7-8	TRBJ1-1	-